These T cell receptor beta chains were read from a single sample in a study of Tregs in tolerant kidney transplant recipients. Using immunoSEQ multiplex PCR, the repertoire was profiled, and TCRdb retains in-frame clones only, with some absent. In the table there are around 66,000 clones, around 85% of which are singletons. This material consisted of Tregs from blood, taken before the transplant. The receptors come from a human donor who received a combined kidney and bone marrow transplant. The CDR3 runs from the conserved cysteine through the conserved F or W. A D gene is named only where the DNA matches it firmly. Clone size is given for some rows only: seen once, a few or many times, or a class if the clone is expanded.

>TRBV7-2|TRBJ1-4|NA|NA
CASSQQMNEKLFF
TGTGCCAGCAGCCAGCAAATGAATGAAAAACTGTTTTTT
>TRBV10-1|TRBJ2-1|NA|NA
CASSAEAYNEQFF
TGCGCCAGCAGCGCCGAGGCCTACAATGAGCAGTTCTTC
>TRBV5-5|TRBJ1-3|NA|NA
CASSLADRGTISGNTIYF
TGTGCCAGCAGCTTGGCCGATCGAGGAACTATATCTGGAAACACCATATATTTT
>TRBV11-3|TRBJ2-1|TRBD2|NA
CASSYGLAQEQFF
TGTGCCAGCAGCTACGGACTAGCCCAAGAGCAGTTCTTC
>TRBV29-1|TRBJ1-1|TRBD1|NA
CSVERTGVNTEAFF
TGCAGCGTTGAGCGGACAGGGGTGAACACTGAAGCTTTCTTT
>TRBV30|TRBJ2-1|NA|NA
CAWSGGRGGHNEQFF
TGTGCCTGGAGTGGGGGTCGTGGGGGGCACAATGAGCAGTTCTTC
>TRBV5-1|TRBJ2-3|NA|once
CASSIDRDTQYF
TGCGCCAGCAGCATTGACAGGGATACGCAGTATTTT
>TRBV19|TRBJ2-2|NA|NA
CASSSPVGRAPTGELFF
TGTGCCAGTAGTTCCCCAGTGGGCCGTGCCCCCACCGGGGAGCTGTTTTTT
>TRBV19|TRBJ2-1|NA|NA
CASSISPKQFF
TGTGCCAGTAGTATTAGCCCTAAGCAGTTCTTC
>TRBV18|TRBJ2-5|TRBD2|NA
CASSPIRLAGEGETQYF
TGTGCCAGCTCACCAATCCGACTAGCGGGAGAGGGAGAGACCCAGTACTTC
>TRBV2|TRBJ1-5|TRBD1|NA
CASTSDRGTVNQPQHF
TGTGCCAGCACTTCGGACAGGGGGACCGTAAATCAGCCCCAGCATTTT
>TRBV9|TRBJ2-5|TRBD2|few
CASSVRTSGGAQYF
TGTGCCAGCAGCGTACGTACGAGCGGGGGGGCCCAGTACTTC
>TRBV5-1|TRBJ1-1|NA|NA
CASSGLVGRTRNTEAFF
TGCGCCAGCAGCGGACTAGTGGGCAGGACAAGGAACACTGAAGCTTTCTTT
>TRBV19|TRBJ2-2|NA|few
CASSVKKLRASGGELFF
TGTGCCAGTAGCGTAAAAAAACTACGGGCCTCCGGCGGGGAGCTGTTTTTT
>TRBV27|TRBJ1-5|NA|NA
CARGNASSNQPQHF
TGTGCCAGAGGAAACGCCTCTTCGAATCAGCCCCAGCATTTT
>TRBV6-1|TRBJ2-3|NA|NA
CASSAPPGPRRNTQYF
TGTGCCAGCAGTGCACCTCCGGGACCTCGTAGGAATACGCAGTATTTT
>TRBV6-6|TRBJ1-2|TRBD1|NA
CASNRQGNYGYTF
TGTGCCAGCAACCGACAGGGTAACTATGGCTACACCTTC
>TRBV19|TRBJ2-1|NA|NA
CASSPQGRDEQFF
TGTGCCAGTAGTCCCCAAGGTAGGGATGAGCAGTTCTTC
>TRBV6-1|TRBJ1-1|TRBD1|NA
CASSSQGATNTEAFF
TGTGCCAGCAGTTCACAGGGGGCCACGAACACTGAAGCTTTCTTT
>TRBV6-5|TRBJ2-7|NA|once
CASSYSWTAYEQYF
TGTGCCAGCAGTTACTCGTGGACAGCCTACGAGCAGTACTTC
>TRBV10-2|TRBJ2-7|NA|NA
CASSEAGLGSYEQYF
TGCGCCAGCAGTGAGGCCGGGTTGGGGTCCTACGAGCAGTACTTC
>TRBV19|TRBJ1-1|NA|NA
CASSNLGALNTEAFF
TGTGCCAGTAGTAACCTCGGGGCCCTGAACACTGAAGCTTTCTTT
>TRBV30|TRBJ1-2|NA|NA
CAWSGLPPYGYTF
TGTGCCTGGAGTGGGTTACCCCCCTATGGCTACACCTTC
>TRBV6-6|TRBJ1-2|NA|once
CASSYIANYGYTF
TGTGCCAGCAGTTACATCGCTAACTATGGCTACACCTTC
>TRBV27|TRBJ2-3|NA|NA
CASSLSTPLRAGASDTQYF
TGTGCCAGCAGTTTATCGACCCCCTTGCGGGCGGGGGCCTCAGATACGCAGTATTTT
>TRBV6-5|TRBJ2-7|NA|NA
CASSYTPALHEQYF
TGTGCCAGCAGTTACACCCCGGCCCTGCACGAGCAGTACTTC
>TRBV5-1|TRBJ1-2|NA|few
CASSLGGGIDTF
TGCGCCAGCAGCTTGGGGGGGGGCATTGACACCTTC
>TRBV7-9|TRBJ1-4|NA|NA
CVSSAGRLNEKLFF
TGTGTCAGCAGCGCCGGGAGACTTAATGAGAAACTGTTTTTT
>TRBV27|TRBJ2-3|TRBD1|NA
CASSLSGAGGPWGQYF
TGTGCCAGCAGTTTATCGGGGGCAGGGGGTCCCTGGGGGCAGTATTTT
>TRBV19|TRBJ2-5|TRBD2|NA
CALSMIHPRGGQETQYF
TGTGCCCTAAGTATGATCCACCCCCGGGGGGGCCAAGAGACCCAGTACTTC
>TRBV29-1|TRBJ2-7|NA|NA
CSVEVTTHEQYF
TGCAGCGTTGAAGTTACCACCCACGAGCAGTACTTC
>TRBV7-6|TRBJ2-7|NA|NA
CASSLAGGAYEQYF
TGTGCCAGCAGCTTAGCTGGGGGCGCCTACGAGCAGTACTTC
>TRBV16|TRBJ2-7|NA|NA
CASSQFERDEQYF
TGTGCCAGCAGCCAATTCGAAAGGGACGAGCAGTACTTC
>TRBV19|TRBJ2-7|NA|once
CASSIDYRELLRSYEQYF
TGTGCCAGTAGTATCGATTATCGGGAACTCCTAAGGTCTTACGAGCAGTACTTC
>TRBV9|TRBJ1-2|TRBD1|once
CASSLLGQVYGYTF
TGTGCCAGCAGCCTCTTGGGACAGGTGTATGGCTACACCTTC
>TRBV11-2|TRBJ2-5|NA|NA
CASSSGDRLGETQYF
TGTGCCAGCAGCTCCGGTGACAGGTTAGGGGAGACCCAGTACTTC
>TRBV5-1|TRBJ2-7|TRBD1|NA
CASSIGQVSGEQYF
TGCGCCAGCAGCATCGGACAGGTCTCTGGGGAGCAGTACTTC
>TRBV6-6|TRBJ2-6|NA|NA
CASSKISGANVLTF
TGTGCCAGCAGTAAGATCTCTGGGGCCAACGTCCTGACTTTC
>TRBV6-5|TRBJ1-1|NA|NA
CASRGLRFMNTEAFF
TGTGCCAGCAGGGGTCTGCGATTCATGAACACTGAAGCTTTCTTT
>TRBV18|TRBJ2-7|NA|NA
CASSPPVRGGNEQYF
TGTGCCAGCTCACCACCGGTTAGGGGTGGGAACGAGCAGTACTTC
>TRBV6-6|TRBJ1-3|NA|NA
CASSYSSGGNTIYF
TGTGCCAGCAGTTACTCTTCAGGTGGAAACACCATATATTTT
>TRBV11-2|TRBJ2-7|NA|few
CASSLAYEQYF
TGTGCCAGCAGCTTAGCATACGAGCAGTACTTC
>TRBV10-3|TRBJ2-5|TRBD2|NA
CAISLAGGQETQYF
TGTGCCATCAGTTTAGCGGGGGGGCAAGAGACCCAGTACTTC
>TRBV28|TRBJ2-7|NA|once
CASSPLDRTYEQYF
TGTGCCAGCAGTCCCTTGGACCGCACCTACGAGCAGTACTTC
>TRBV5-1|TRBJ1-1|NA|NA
CASSRLDSDEAFF
TGCGCCAGCAGCAGGCTGGACAGCGACGAAGCTTTCTTT
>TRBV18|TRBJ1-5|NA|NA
CASSPEFGRASNQPQHF
TGTGCCAGCTCACCAGAATTCGGCAGGGCTAGCAATCAGCCCCAGCATTTT
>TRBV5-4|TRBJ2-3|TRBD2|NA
CASSWGLAGGPDTQYF
TGTGCCAGCAGCTGGGGACTAGCGGGGGGGCCAGATACGCAGTATTTT
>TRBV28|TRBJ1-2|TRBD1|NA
CASNGQGLYYGYTF
TGTGCCAGCAATGGACAGGGGCTATACTATGGCTACACCTTC
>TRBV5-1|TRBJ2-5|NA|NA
CASSLGQKETQYF
TGCGCCAGCAGCTTGGGTCAGAAAGAGACCCAGTACTTC
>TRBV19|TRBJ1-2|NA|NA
CASSMDYGYTF
TGTGCCAGTAGTATGGACTATGGCTACACCTTC
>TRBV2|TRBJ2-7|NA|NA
CASSPPSYEQYF
TGTGCCAGCAGCCCCCCCTCCTACGAGCAGTACTTC